These 27 T cell receptor beta chains were all obtained from the same sample, sequenced in a study of identical twins. A single record per CDR3 protein comes from TCRdb applying MiXCR to the 5' RACE reads. This table has 200,000 to 250,000 distinct CDR3 sequences, about 7.5% appearing once. These data were likewise used in another study, on yellow fever vaccine responses in identical twins.

Sequenced material: memory (CD45RO+) T cells sorted from blood. Every receptor here comes from a young woman in good health.

The V and J genes are TRBV5-1 and TRBJ1-1; the match to TRBD1 covers 7 bases. Germline V lookup: CDR1 SGHRS, CDR2 YFSETQ. The CDR3 totals 15 residues. V lost 3 bases and J lost 1; bases outside the gene matches: 6. In DNA form, the CDR3 reads TGCGCCAGCAGCTCGGACAGGCCACCGAACACTGAAGCTTTCTTT. This sequence encodes CASSSDRPPNTEAFF.

In its sample, this clonotype is medium-sized. This chain joins TRBV11-2 and TRBJ2-2, with D perhaps TRBD2 (6 bases). V dropped 4 bases and J dropped 2 bases, with 11 bases sitting between them. The CDR3 totals 15 residues. Per germline, CDR1 SGHAT and CDR2 FQNNGV. The CDR3 protein is CASSSLGGNTGELFF. The CDR3 nucleotides are TGTGCCAGCAGCTCGCTGGGGGGTAACACCGGGGAGCTGTTTTTT.

The sample holds a few counts of this clonotype. J is TRBJ2-5 and V is TRBV6-5; perhaps TRBD1 as D (5 bases). V lost 2 bases and J 3 bases, leaving 10 bases between the germline ends. The CDR3 is made up of 14 amino acids. In germline, CDR1 is MNHEY, CDR2 SVGAGI. CDR3: CASSYRTPEETQYF. The CDR3 bases are TGTGCCAGCAGTTACCGGACACCCGAAGAGACCCAGTACTTC.

The sample holds many counts of this clonotype. J is TRBJ2-1 and V is TRBV5-1, with 7 bases identical to TRBD2. V lost 1 base to trimming and J lost 10 bases; unmatched junction nucleotides: 8. CDR3 length equals 14 residues. Germline values: CDR1 SGHRS, CDR2 YFSETQ. In nucleotides, the CDR3 is TGCGCCAGCAGCTTGTTAAGCGGGAATAAGGAGCAGTTCTTC. Protein product: CASSLLSGNKEQFF.

This clonotype occurred many times. This chain's CDR3 is CSVEDSQGNEQFF. CDR3 sequence (DNA): TGCAGCGTTGAAGATTCTCAGGGGAATGAGCAGTTCTTC. The chain is built from TRBV29-1 and TRBJ2-1; tentatively, D is TRBD1 (6 bases). In germline, CDR1 is SQVTM, CDR2 ANQGSEA. This CDR3 is built from 13 residues. V was cut by 0 bases and J by 7 bases, with 10 bases left in between.

At least ten counts were recorded for this clonotype. The chain has TRBV10-1 and TRBJ2-3; 10 positions agree with TRBD1. Germline V gives CDR1 WNHNN, CDR2 SYGVQD (reference sequence). The CDR3 has 17 residues. V gave up 2 bases and J gave up 4 bases; unmatched junction bases: 9. The CDR3 bases are TGCGCCAGCAGTGAGCCTCCGGGACAGGGGATTGCAGATACGCAGTATTTT. Translation gives CASSEPPGQGIADTQYF.

This clonotype was picked up a small number of times. The CDR3 DNA reads as TGTGCCAGCCTTGGAAGGGCGGGGATCTCCTACAATGAGCAGTTCTTC. It translates to CASLGRAGISYNEQFF. The V call is TRBV28, the J call TRBJ2-1; tentative D call: TRBD2 (6 bases). The CDR3 runs to 16 residues. V was clipped by 8 bases and J by 0 bases, with 17 bases between them. Germline CDR1 is MDHEN and CDR2 is SYDVKM.

This clonotype was recorded many times. The gene calls are TRBV7-9 and TRBJ2-5; 11 nucleotides line up with TRBD2. Germline V gene sequence: CDR1 SEHNR, CDR2 FQNEAQ (reference sequence). Unmatched junction bases numbered 10, after V lost 5 bases and J lost 5 bases. The CDR3 spans 16 residues. CDR3 in amino acids: CASSRTSGFSQETQYF. CDR3 sequence (DNA): TGTGCCAGCAGCAGGACTAGCGGGTTCTCGCAGGAGACCCAGTACTTC. Filled out from reference TRBV7-9 and TRBJ2-5, the complete variable domain reads DTGVSQNPRHKITKRGQNVTFRCDPISEHNRLYWYRQTLGQGPEFLTYFQNEAQLEKSRLLSDRFSAERPKGSFSTLEIQRTEQGDSAMYLCASSRTSGFSQETQYFGPGTRLLVL.

This clonotype was observed a few times. The chain links TRBV15 to TRBJ2-3; 7 bases are a match to TRBD2. Germline CDR1 and CDR2: LNHNV and YYDKDF (reference sequence). Trimming took 1 base from V and 8 from J; bases not matched to a gene: 12. This CDR3 contains 16 residues. This CDR3 reads CATSRGMGGIAVTQYF. DNA for the CDR3: TGTGCCACCAGCAGAGGGATGGGGGGGATAGCAGTTACGCAGTATTTT.

This clonotype was detected many times. The V and J genes are TRBV7-2 and TRBJ2-3; D not resolved. CDR1 and CDR2 (germline): SGHTA, FQGNSA. The CDR3 covers 13 residues. The ends were cut back, 6 bases at V and 3 bases at J, with 10 bases in the middle. CDR3 in amino acids: CASSRVGTDTQYF. DNA for the CDR3: TGTGCCAGCAGTCGCGTGGGGACAGATACGCAGTATTTT.

This clonotype was observed a handful of times. The CDR3 DNA sequence: TGCAGTGCTAAACGTGGGGGCATCAATGAGCAGTTCTTC. Translation gives CSAKRGGINEQFF. The chain employs TRBV20-1 and TRBJ2-1; D perhaps matches TRBD1 (6 bases). Trimming took 4 bases from V and 6 from J, leaving 13 bases between them. Germline CDR1 DFQATT, CDR2 SNEGSKA (reference sequence). The CDR3 is 13 residues long.

This clonotype was picked up a small number of times. This rearrangement joins TRBV7-8 to TRBJ2-3, with TRBD2 identical over 15 bases. After removal of 0 bases from V and 5 bases from J, the junction contained 6 bases not matched to a gene. This CDR3 comprises 18 residues. Germline V CDR1 and CDR2: SGHVS, FQNEAQ. This CDR3 is CASSLARPGLAGGDTQYF. In nucleotides, the CDR3 is TGTGCCAGCAGCTTAGCGAGGCCGGGACTAGCGGGAGGAGATACGCAGTATTTT. Filled out from reference TRBV7-8 and TRBJ2-3, the complete variable domain reads GAGVSQSPRYKVAKRGQDVALRCDPISGHVSLFWYQQALGQGPEFLTYFQNEAQLDKSGLPSDRFFAERPEGSVSTLKIQRTQQEDSAVYLCASSLARPGLAGGDTQYFGPGTRLTVL.

This clonotype was found a few times. The chain has TRBV10-1 and TRBJ2-3; 7 bases are a match to TRBD1. The germline CDR1 and CDR2 sequences are WNHNN and SYGVQD (reference sequence). With V trimmed by 3 bases and J by 1 base, 4 bases remained unmatched. This CDR3 has 15 residues. In nucleotides, the CDR3 is TGCGCCAGCAGTGACCGAGGACAGGGCACAGATACGCAGTATTTT. This translates into CASSDRGQGTDTQYF.

This clonotype was observed many times. V gene TRBV7-9 combines with J gene TRBJ1-5; 7 nucleotides line up with TRBD1. CDR1 SEHNR and CDR2 FQNEAQ come from the germline V gene (reference sequence). This CDR3 contains 13 residues. V lost 4 bases, J lost 5 bases, and 2 bases stayed unmatched. The DNA for the CDR3 is TGTGCCAGCAGCTACCAGGGGGATCAGCCCCAGCATTTT. Its protein product is CASSYQGDQPQHF.

This chain joins TRBV10-3 and TRBJ2-7; 10 nucleotides align to TRBD1. The CDR3 has 14 amino acids. The V and J ends lost 3 bases and 5 bases, in that order; junction bases with no gene match: 4. Germline V CDR1 and CDR2: ENHRY, SYGVKD. CDR3 protein: CAISERTGGDEQYF. CDR3 coding DNA: TGTGCCATCAGTGAAAGGACAGGGGGGGACGAGCAGTACTTC.

This clonotype was detected ten times or more. This sequence joins TRBV10-3 and TRBJ2-1; D may be TRBD2 (5 bases). The CDR3 has 15 residues. Germline values: CDR1 ENHRY, CDR2 SYGVKD. V lost 3 bases to trimming and J lost 6 bases, with 15 bases between them. The CDR3 DNA is TGTGCCATCAGTGACGGGGTGATGGGAATCAATGAGCAGTTCTTC. Translation: CAISDGVMGINEQFF.

The chain links TRBV11-2 to TRBJ2-3; a weak D match, TRBD2 (6 bases). CDR1 is SGHAT, CDR2 FQNNGV, per germline. There are 16 residues in the CDR3. Between the trimmed V and J ends, which lost 3 bases and 0 bases, there was a span of 13 bases. The CDR3 here is CASSLDSGWSTDTQYF. The CDR3 nucleotides read TGTGCCAGCAGCTTGGATAGCGGCTGGAGCACAGATACGCAGTATTTT.

This chain uses TRBV7-3 with TRBJ2-3; maybe TRBD2 (7 bases). Per the germline V gene, CDR1 is SGHTA and CDR2 is FQGTGA. The V gene lost 2 bases and the J gene lost 1 base, with 16 bases spanning the gap. The CDR3 is 17 amino acids. CDR3 protein: CASSLGGGRVGTDTQYF. DNA for the CDR3: TGTGCCAGCAGCTTAGGGGGGGGCCGGGTGGGCACAGATACGCAGTATTTT.

This clonotype turned up a few times. The chain carries TRBV9 and TRBJ1-3, with D perhaps TRBD1 (5 bases). The germline CDR1 and CDR2 sequences are SGDLS and YYNGEE. The CDR3 has 12 residues. Trimming shortened V by 8 bases and J by 0 bases, and 6 bases separated the two germline ends. CDR3 nucleotides: TGTGCCAGTACAGGCTCTGGAAACACCATATATTTT. It is translated as CASTGSGNTIYF.

There are a few counts of this clonotype. This sequence joins TRBV7-9 and TRBJ1-1; D not resolved. This CDR3 is 14 amino acids long. V lost 1 base, J lost 1 base, and 7 bases lay in between. From germline, CDR1 is SEHNR and CDR2 FQNEAQ (reference sequence). CDR3 coding DNA: TGTGCCAGCAGCTTAGTCCAGGAGAACACTGAAGCTTTCTTT. Translation gives CASSLVQENTEAFF.

On this clonotype: A junction end diverges from the germline sequence, so it may reflect a read error. The V call is TRBV7-7, the J call TRBJ2-1; no firm D call. The germline CDR1 and CDR2 sequences are SSHAT and FNYEAQ (reference sequence). The CDR3 contains 15 residues. CDR3 DNA sequence: TGTGCTAGCAGCTTGAGCCCCGTGGGGTTAAATGAGCAGTTCTTC. Translated, it gives CASSLSPVGLNEQFF.

This sequence joins TRBV27 and TRBJ2-2; TRBD2 is a possible D gene (5 bases). There are 17 residues in the CDR3. V was pared by 0 bases and J by 7 bases, with 18 bases between. Germline V CDR1 and CDR2: MNHEY, SMNVEV (reference sequence). This CDR3 reads CASSLSRASYGDGELFF. CDR3 bases: TGTGCCAGCAGTTTATCTAGGGCTAGCTACGGGGACGGGGAGCTGTTTTTT.

There are a few counts of this clonotype. V and J are TRBV5-6 and TRBJ1-3; D might be TRBD1 (5 bases). The CDR3 length is 16 residues. V lost 0 bases to trimming and J lost 1 base, with 11 bases between them. Germline loops: CDR1 SGHDT, CDR2 YYEEEE. This CDR3 reads CASSLVDNRSGNTIYF. CDR3 DNA: TGTGCCAGCAGCTTGGTGGACAACCGTTCTGGAAACACCATATATTTT.

This clonotype appeared many times. The V gene is TRBV5-1, the J gene TRBJ2-1, with 15 bases that match TRBD2. Germline V gene lookup returns CDR1 SGHRS and CDR2 YFSETQ. Trimming took 3 bases from V and 1 from J; bases not matched to a gene: 14. The CDR3 covers 21 residues. The CDR3 loop reads CASSSTIPGLAGGNSYNEQFF. The CDR3, as DNA: TGCGCCAGCAGCTCGACAATTCCGGGACTAGCGGGGGGTAATTCCTACAATGAGCAGTTCTTC.

The chain's CDR3 is CTRSFFAGAATIPDTQYF. CDR3 coding DNA: TGTACCCGCAGTTTCTTTGCGGGGGCGGCCACGATCCCAGATACGCAGTATTTT. The chain combines TRBV12-3 or TRBV12-4 with TRBJ2-3; TRBD2 is a possible D gene (7 bases). The CDR3 runs to 18 residues.

In this sample, this clonotype turned up a few times. This chain joins TRBV19 and TRBJ2-7; 9 nucleotides agree with TRBD2. The V gene's germline CDR1 is LNHDA and CDR2 SQIVND (reference sequence). V lost 8 bases, J lost 5 bases, and 10 bases stayed unmatched. The CDR3 has 14 amino acids. This CDR3 is CASSIAGVSDEQYF. CDR3 DNA sequence: TGTGCCAGTTCGATAGCGGGAGTTTCGGACGAGCAGTACTTC.

This clonotype was counted only a few times. The V and J genes are TRBV11-2 and TRBJ2-1; 14 nucleotides match TRBD2. CDR3 size: 16 residues. From germline, CDR1 is SGHAT and CDR2 FQNNGV. V trimming: 0 bases; J trimming: 6 bases; junction bases outside the gene matches: 1. The CDR3 loop is CASSLETSGGANEQFF. Written as DNA, the CDR3 is TGTGCCAGCAGCTTAGAGACTAGCGGGGGGGCCAATGAGCAGTTCTTC.